The next 26 T cell receptor beta chains were all read from a single sample in a study of Graves' ophthalmopathy and Graves' hyperthyroidism. TCR beta CDR3 regions were amplified from RNA transcripts. RT-PCR with HTBI primers came first, then second-round multiplex PCR. TCRdb independently ran MiXCR on the multiplex PCR reads; one entry per CDR3 protein. This sample has some 1.1 million distinct CDR3 sequences, with roughly two fifths found just once. Sequencing was performed on peripheral blood or thyroid tissue (not recorded which). The receptors come from an adult man with Graves' hyperthyroidism.

This clonotype was seen repeatedly, ten times or more. The chain has TRBV29-1 and TRBJ2-7, with 9 positions matching TRBD1. Germline V gene lookup returns CDR1 SQVTM and CDR2 ANQGSEA. The ends lost 7 bases at V and 3 bases at J; junction bases unmatched: 4. The CDR3 consists of 12 residues. The CDR3 protein is CSARDRVYEQYF. The CDR3 DNA follows: TGCAGCGCCAGGGACAGGGTCTACGAGCAGTACTTC.

The rearrangement uses TRBV20-1 and TRBJ1-5; D possibly corresponds to TRBD1 (5 bases). The CDR3 loop spans 13 amino acids. CDR1 is DFQATT, CDR2 SNEGSKA, per germline (reference sequence). V shed 5 bases and J shed 6 bases, with 14 bases lying between them. CDR3 protein: CSAAGASGQPQHF. The CDR3 DNA sequence: TGCAGTGCTGCTGGGGCCTCCGGTCAGCCCCAGCATTTT.

This clonotype has a count of ten or more. V and J are TRBV6-4 and TRBJ2-5; the D is unclear. Germline CDR1 MRHNA, CDR2 SNTAGT. The CDR3 loop spans 14 amino acids. The V end was cut by 6 bases, the J end by 5 bases, with 16 bases between. The CDR3 protein is CASRVAASSETQYF. Here the CDR3 DNA reads TGTGCCAGCAGAGTTGCAGCTTCAAGCGAGACCCAGTACTTC.

There are a few counts of this clonotype. V usage is TRBV20-1 and J usage is TRBJ1-2, with D unclear. V was trimmed by 2 bases and J by 0 bases, leaving 13 bases between them. The CDR3 totals 15 residues. The germline V gene has CDR1 DFQATT and CDR2 SNEGSKA (reference sequence). DNA for the CDR3: TGCAGTGCTAGAAATCCTTTAGGAACTAACTATGGCTACACCTTC. Residues: CSARNPLGTNYGYTF.

This clonotype was observed a few times. The genes are TRBV12-3 or TRBV12-4 and TRBJ1-1; D is undetermined. The CDR3 totals 14 residues. V was pared by 7 bases and J by 3 bases, with 15 bases between. The chain's CDR3 is CASTTRDPHTEAFF. CDR3 in DNA: TGTGCCAGCACCACAAGGGATCCACACACTGAAGCTTTCTTT.

This clonotype was found many times. J is TRBJ1-3 and V is TRBV7-8; D not certain. The CDR3 has 12 amino acids. CDR1 is SGHVS, CDR2 FQNEAQ, per germline. Trimming removed 6 bases at V and 9 bases at J, with 12 bases between. The CDR3 is CASSRLPGTIYF. In DNA, the CDR3 is TGTGCCAGCAGTAGGCTCCCGGGCACCATATATTTT.

The V call is TRBV25-1, the J call TRBJ2-2; 10 bases are shared with TRBD1. Looked up from germline, CDR1 is MGHDK and CDR2 is SYGVNS. Germline trimming cut 5 bases from V and 2 bases from J; bases unmatched to any gene: 11. This CDR3 comprises 18 residues. DNA of the CDR3: TGTGCCAGCAGTTGGGACAGGGGCACAGGGGTAAACACCGGGGAGCTGTTTTTT. Translated, it gives CASSWDRGTGVNTGELFF.

The CDR3: CASSLFGEQYF. The DNA for the CDR3 is TGTGCCAGCAGTTTATTCGGGGAGCAGTACTTC. The rearrangement links TRBV27 to TRBJ2-7, with D unclear. The V end lost 1 base, the J end lost 7 bases, and 5 bases lay between the germline ends. The germline V gene encodes CDR1 MNHEY and CDR2 SMNVEV (reference sequence). The CDR3 has 11 residues.

The V gene is TRBV5-6, the J gene TRBJ1-1, with no clear D. Germline CDR1 SGHDT, CDR2 YYEEEE. The CDR3 is made up of 11 amino acids. Trimming took 7 bases from V and 4 from J, leaving 8 bases between them. In DNA form, the CDR3 reads TGTGCCAGCGAAGGGAGCACTGAAGCTTTCTTT. It specifies CASEGSTEAFF.

In this sample, this clonotype turned up many times. This chain connects TRBV7-2 to TRBJ1-4; D gene ambiguous. CDR1 is SGHTA, CDR2 FQGNSA, per germline. Trimming took 5 bases from V and 0 from J, leaving 10 bases between them. The CDR3 has 15 residues. The CDR3 DNA reads TGTGCCAGCAGCACCTACAGCGCAACTAATGAAAAACTGTTTTTT. Translating it yields CASSTYSATNEKLFF.

This clonotype was found a few times. V and J are TRBV19 and TRBJ2-7; 9 positions agree with TRBD1. The CDR3 runs to 15 residues. J was trimmed by 2 bases and V by 3 bases; bases with no gene match: 5. Looked up from germline, CDR1 is LNHDA and CDR2 is SQIVND (reference sequence). CDR3 bases: TGTGCCAGTAGTATCGGGACAGGGCACACCTACGAGCAGTACTTC. Encoded protein: CASSIGTGHTYEQYF.

There are many counts of this clonotype. The V gene is TRBV20-1, the J gene TRBJ2-5; 13 nucleotides align to TRBD2. J lost 4 bases, V lost 4 bases, and 6 bases had no gene match. Germline V gives CDR1 DFQATT, CDR2 SNEGSKA (reference sequence). The CDR3 spans 15 residues. The CDR3 sequence is CSAIRTSGSGETQYF. Written as DNA, the CDR3 is TGCAGTGCTATCCGGACTAGCGGGAGTGGAGAGACCCAGTACTTC.

This sequence joins TRBV2 and TRBJ1-5, with a tentative D call TRBD1 (5 bases). V was shortened by 9 bases and J by 0 bases, with 12 bases between the two germline ends. This CDR3 comprises 14 residues. CDR1 is SNHLY and CDR2 is FYNNEI in the germline V gene. The CDR3 region has the DNA TGTGCCAGACAGGCGAGGTTTAGCAATCAGCCCCAGCATTTT. Protein product: CARQARFSNQPQHF.

This clonotype occurred many times. The chain recombines TRBV11-2 with TRBJ1-1, with D tentatively TRBD1 (5 bases). Trimming took off 5 bases at V and 1 base at J, with 8 bases between the two ends. Per the germline V gene, CDR1 is SGHAT and CDR2 is FQNNGV. CDR3 length: 13 residues. CDR3 in amino acids: CASSHGANTEAFF. In DNA form, the CDR3 reads TGTGCCAGCAGCCACGGGGCGAACACTGAAGCTTTCTTT.

The V and J genes are TRBV10-3 and TRBJ1-2; 9 bases match TRBD1. J gave up 12 bases and V 3 bases, and 8 bases lay outside the gene matches. This CDR3 is built from 13 residues. CDR1 is ENHRY and CDR2 is SYGVKD in the germline V gene. CDR3 region: CAISDYRDRVDTF. The CDR3 nucleotides read TGTGCCATCAGTGACTACCGGGACAGGGTTGACACCTTC.

This clonotype has a handful of counts. V usage is TRBV5-1 and J usage is TRBJ2-2; 7 bases line up with TRBD2. Per germline, CDR1 SGHRS and CDR2 YFSETQ. Germline trimming cut 1 base from V and 0 bases from J; bases unmatched to any gene: 6. This CDR3 region has 17 residues. The CDR3 sequence: CASSLFGGGANTGELFF. The DNA of the CDR3 is TGCGCCAGCAGCTTGTTCGGCGGGGGTGCGAACACCGGGGAGCTGTTTTTT.

The V gene is TRBV19, the J gene TRBJ2-3; 9 bases are a match to TRBD1. The J segment lost 6 bases and the V segment lost 4 bases, leaving 8 bases of the junction unmatched. CDR1 and CDR2 from the germline V gene are LNHDA and SQIVND (reference sequence). The CDR3 has 15 residues. CDR3 protein: CASSTLGQGGDTQYF. The CDR3 region has the DNA TGTGCCAGTAGTACGTTGGGACAGGGAGGGGATACGCAGTATTTT.

The chain has TRBV12-3 or TRBV12-4 and TRBJ2-5; D remains ambiguous. This CDR3 comprises 15 residues. V gave up 6 bases and J gave up 5 bases, with 19 bases separating them. The chain's CDR3 is CASSPLLGVPETQYF. In DNA, the CDR3 is TGTGCCAGCAGCCCTCTCCTTGGTGTGCCCGAGACCCAGTACTTC.

This clonotype has at least ten counts. The V call is TRBV12-3 or TRBV12-4, the J call TRBJ1-5; a possible D gene is TRBD1 (6 bases). V lost 7 bases to trimming and J lost 9 bases, with 19 bases between them. The CDR3 is 14 residues long. The CDR3 reads CASTTGTYGRPQHF. For the CDR3, the DNA is TGTGCCAGCACCACCGGGACATATGGACGGCCCCAGCATTTT.

This clonotype was seen many times. The CDR3 loop is CASTSGDGYQETQYF. In nucleotides, the CDR3 is TGTGCCAGCACCTCAGGGGACGGGTACCAAGAGACCCAGTACTTC. The J gene is TRBJ2-5, the V gene TRBV9; the D gene is possibly TRBD1 (6 bases). V was cut by 6 bases and J by 0 bases, with 15 bases left in between. The germline gives CDR1 SGDLS, CDR2 YYNGEE. The CDR3 sequence is 15 residues long.

With regard to this clonotype: One base away lies a much larger clone, so this may be a sequencing read error. This chain links TRBV20-1 with TRBJ1-5, with 8 nucleotides matching TRBD1. The CDR3 is made up of 12 amino acids. V was pared by 5 bases and J by 9 bases, with 6 bases of the junction left unmatched. Germline loops: CDR1 DFQATT, CDR2 SNEGSKA (reference sequence). Here the CDR3 DNA reads TGCAGTGCTGTGGGACAGGATCGGCCCCAGCATTTT. It is translated as CSAVGQDRPQHF.

Regarding this clonotype: One base away lies a much larger clone, so this may be a sequencing read error. This chain's CDR3 is CATSIGQTYEQHF. The DNA of the CDR3 is TGTGCCACCAGCATCGGACAGACTTACGAGCAGCACTTC. The chain combines TRBV15 with TRBJ2-7; perhaps TRBD1 as D (6 bases). The CDR3 runs to 13 residues. Germline V gene data show CDR1 as LNHNV and CDR2 as YYDKDF (reference sequence).

The chain employs TRBV20-1 and TRBJ2-5; the match to TRBD2 covers 14 bases. The CDR3 is made up of 15 amino acids. V lost 6 bases to trimming and J lost 1 base; unmatched junction nucleotides: 4. Germline CDR1 reads DFQATT; CDR2 reads SNEGSKA (reference sequence). DNA for the CDR3: TGCAGTGCAATCGGGACTAGCGGGAGCCAAGAGACCCAGTACTTC. This encodes CSAIGTSGSQETQYF.

This clonotype was counted at least ten times. The rearrangement uses TRBV19 and TRBJ2-7; the match to TRBD1 covers 9 bases. CDR3 length equals 15 residues. Per the germline V gene, CDR1 is LNHDA and CDR2 is SQIVND (reference sequence). Trimming at V came to 5 bases and at J to 4 bases, leaving 9 bases not matched to a gene. As DNA, the CDR3 is TGTGCCAGTAGTCACAATCCGGGACAGGGTTACGAGCAGTACTTC. As protein: CASSHNPGQGYEQYF.

V gene TRBV5-4 combines with J gene TRBJ2-2; a weak D match, TRBD2 (8 bases). This CDR3 spans 19 amino acids. Germline values: CDR1 SGHNT, CDR2 YYREEE (reference sequence). Trimming took 5 bases from V and 6 from J, leaving 29 bases between them. Here the CDR3 reads CASRQRQGGKRGYAGELFF. The CDR3 region has the DNA TGTGCCAGCAGACAAAGACAGGGAGGAAAGCGGGGGTACGCCGGGGAGCTGTTTTTT.

This clonotype was picked up many times. The chain has TRBV5-1 and TRBJ1-1; tentative D call: TRBD1 (6 bases). CDR3 length: 14 residues. Germline loops: CDR1 SGHRS, CDR2 YFSETQ. Trimming shortened V by 6 bases and J by 0 bases, and 12 bases separated the two germline ends. The CDR3 region has the DNA TGCGCCAGCAAGTTGCAGGGGATGAACACTGAAGCTTTCTTT. The encoded protein is CASKLQGMNTEAFF. Complete variable domain (other parts from reference TRBV5-1 and TRBJ1-1): KAGVTQTPRYLIKTRGQQVTLSCSPISGHRSVSWYQQTPGQGLQFLFEYFSETQRNKGNFPGRFSGRQFSNSRSEMNVSTLELGDSALYLCASKLQGMNTEAFFGQGTRLTVV.